Listed below are T cell receptor beta chains from one sample, sequenced in a study of Tregs in tolerant kidney transplant recipients. Data came from immunoSEQ multiplex PCR; TCRdb stores just in-frame clones and leaves some out. The table lists tens of thousands of clones, roughly 98% of them singletons, with around 0.5% in the top ten. The specimen was CD4+ T cells from blood, collected before the transplant. The source is a human donor who received a combined kidney and bone marrow transplant. CDR3s include the opening cysteine and the closing phenylalanine or tryptophan. The D gene is left open where the match is weak. Clone size is not always given. Where it is, it says once, few, many or a class for expanded clones.

clone_size: .
j_call: TRBJ2-7
d_call: .
v_call: TRBV19
cdr3_aa: CASSIAPASSYEQYF
cdr3_nt: TGTGCCAGTAGTATAGCCCCGGCTAGCTCCTACGAGCAGTACTTC

clone_size: .
j_call: TRBJ1-1
d_call: .
v_call: TRBV28
cdr3_aa: CASSFGRIAFF
cdr3_nt: TGTGCCAGCAGTTTTGGGCGCATAGCTTTCTTT

clone_size: .
j_call: TRBJ2-3
d_call: .
v_call: TRBV5-1
cdr3_aa: CASSLAPSGADTQYF
cdr3_nt: TGCGCCAGCAGCTTGGCCCCCTCCGGGGCAGATACGCAGTATTTT

clone_size: .
j_call: TRBJ1-3
d_call: TRBD1
v_call: TRBV11-3
cdr3_aa: CASSARDRVFFGNTIYF
cdr3_nt: TGTGCCAGCAGCGCCCGGGACAGGGTATTTTTTGGAAACACCATATATTTT

clone_size: .
j_call: TRBJ2-1
d_call: TRBD1
v_call: TRBV6-6
cdr3_aa: CASSLAGQGAKEFF
cdr3_nt: TGTGCCAGCAGTTTGGCGGGACAGGGGGCTAAAGAGTTCTTC

clone_size: .
j_call: TRBJ2-7
d_call: .
v_call: TRBV25-1
cdr3_aa: CASSEYGVSYEQYF
cdr3_nt: TGTGCCAGCAGTGAATACGGGGTCTCCTACGAGCAGTACTTC

clone_size: .
j_call: TRBJ2-5
d_call: .
v_call: TRBV29-1
cdr3_aa: CSVEGDNSGETQYF
cdr3_nt: TGCAGCGTCGAAGGGGACAACTCGGGGGAGACCCAGTACTTC

clone_size: .
j_call: TRBJ1-2
d_call: .
v_call: TRBV2
cdr3_aa: CASSNRAGSYGYTF
cdr3_nt: TGTGCCAGCAGTAACAGGGCGGGCAGCTATGGCTACACCTTC

clone_size: .
j_call: TRBJ1-1
d_call: .
v_call: TRBV13
cdr3_aa: CASSLKAGRVNTEAFF
cdr3_nt: TGTGCCAGCAGCTTAAAGGCCGGGCGGGTGAACACTGAAGCTTTCTTT

clone_size: .
j_call: TRBJ1-1
d_call: TRBD1
v_call: TRBV4-3
cdr3_aa: CASSQAGTGSTEAFF
cdr3_nt: TGCGCCAGCAGCCAAGCCGGGACAGGAAGCACTGAAGCTTTCTTT

clone_size: .
j_call: TRBJ2-1
d_call: .
v_call: TRBV29-1
cdr3_aa: CSVAREAYNEQFF
cdr3_nt: TGCAGCGTTGCCAGGGAGGCCTACAATGAGCAGTTCTTC

clone_size: .
j_call: TRBJ2-1
d_call: TRBD2
v_call: TRBV18
cdr3_aa: CASSQPGLAGGSRSYNEQFF
cdr3_nt: TGTGCCAGCTCGCAACCGGGACTAGCGGGGGGGTCCAGATCCTACAATGAGCAGTTCTTC

clone_size: .
j_call: TRBJ1-2
d_call: .
v_call: TRBV18
cdr3_aa: CASSPGRGRVPTRDGYTF
cdr3_nt: TGTGCCAGCTCACCGGGACGCGGGAGGGTTCCTACGCGGGATGGCTACACCTTC

clone_size: .
j_call: TRBJ2-7
d_call: TRBD2
v_call: TRBV5-1
cdr3_aa: CASSPLLAGSEQYF
cdr3_nt: TGCGCCAGTTCACCATTGCTAGCGGGATCCGAGCAGTACTTC

clone_size: .
j_call: TRBJ2-5
d_call: TRBD2
v_call: TRBV6-5
cdr3_aa: CASASGGWGTQYF
cdr3_nt: TGTGCCAGTGCTAGCGGGGGATGGGGGACCCAGTACTTC

clone_size: .
j_call: TRBJ2-7
d_call: TRBD1
v_call: TRBV2
cdr3_aa: CASCKTGVAEQYF
cdr3_nt: TGTGCCAGCTGCAAGACAGGGGTGGCCGAGCAGTACTTC

clone_size: .
j_call: TRBJ1-1
d_call: TRBD1
v_call: TRBV5-4
cdr3_aa: CASSPGQGSLNTEAFF
cdr3_nt: TGTGCCAGCAGCCCGGGACAGGGCTCCCTGAACACTGAAGCTTTCTTT

clone_size: .
j_call: TRBJ2-7
d_call: .
v_call: TRBV11-3
cdr3_aa: CASSLGQLYEQYF
cdr3_nt: TGTGCCAGCAGCTTAGGACAGCTCTACGAGCAGTACTTC

clone_size: .
j_call: TRBJ2-3
d_call: .
v_call: TRBV5-1
cdr3_aa: CASSLVLGTDTQYF
cdr3_nt: TGCGCCAGCAGCTTGGTTCTCGGCACAGATACGCAGTATTTT

clone_size: .
j_call: TRBJ2-1
d_call: TRBD2
v_call: TRBV11-3
cdr3_aa: CASSSTSGRFNEQFF
cdr3_nt: TGTGCCAGCAGCTCAACGAGCGGGAGGTTCAATGAGCAGTTCTTC

clone_size: .
j_call: TRBJ1-5
d_call: TRBD1
v_call: TRBV2
cdr3_aa: CASSRDLNRGGNQPQHF
cdr3_nt: TGTGCCAGCAGTCGCGACCTCAACAGGGGTGGCAATCAGCCCCAGCATTTT

clone_size: .
j_call: TRBJ1-5
d_call: TRBD1
v_call: TRBV4-1
cdr3_aa: CASSHPDREVRQPQHF
cdr3_nt: TGCGCCAGCAGCCATCCGGACAGGGAGGTTCGGCAGCCCCAGCATTTT

clone_size: .
j_call: TRBJ1-3
d_call: TRBD1
v_call: TRBV6-5
cdr3_aa: CASSDWTGAGNTIYF
cdr3_nt: TGTGCCAGCAGTGACTGGACAGGGGCTGGAAACACCATATATTTT

clone_size: .
j_call: TRBJ2-7
d_call: TRBD1
v_call: TRBV4-2
cdr3_aa: CASSQAQTGQETYEQYF
cdr3_nt: TGTGCCAGCAGCCAAGCTCAAACGGGACAGGAAACCTACGAGCAGTACTTC

clone_size: once
j_call: TRBJ2-7
d_call: TRBD1
v_call: TRBV11-2
cdr3_aa: CASSRAQGGHEQYF
cdr3_nt: TGTGCCAGCAGTAGGGCGCAAGGGGGCCACGAGCAGTACTTC

clone_size: .
j_call: TRBJ1-3
d_call: TRBD1
v_call: TRBV15
cdr3_aa: CATSRGGGQANSGNTIYF
cdr3_nt: TGTGCCACCAGCAGAGGAGGTGGACAGGCCAACTCTGGAAACACCATATATTTT

clone_size: .
j_call: TRBJ2-4
d_call: TRBD2
v_call: TRBV4-3
cdr3_aa: CASSGVAGGPGNIQYF
cdr3_nt: TGCGCCAGCAGCGGGGTAGCGGGAGGGCCGGGAAACATTCAGTACTTC

clone_size: .
j_call: TRBJ2-1
d_call: TRBD2
v_call: TRBV5-6
cdr3_aa: CASSPLAGASNEQFF
cdr3_nt: TGTGCCAGCAGTCCTCTAGCGGGAGCCAGCAATGAGCAGTTCTTC

clone_size: .
j_call: TRBJ2-1
d_call: .
v_call: TRBV7-3
cdr3_aa: CASSLKAGRSYNEQFF
cdr3_nt: TGTGCCAGCAGCTTAAAGGCGGGGCGGTCCTACAATGAGCAGTTCTTC

clone_size: .
j_call: TRBJ1-2
d_call: .
v_call: TRBV7-2
cdr3_aa: CASSLGENYGYTF
cdr3_nt: TGTGCCAGCAGCTTAGGGGAGAACTATGGCTACACCTTC

clone_size: .
j_call: TRBJ2-7
d_call: TRBD1
v_call: TRBV7-7
cdr3_aa: CASSFCGTGDYEQYF
cdr3_nt: TGTGCCAGCAGCTTCTGTGGGACAGGGGATTACGAGCAGTACTTC

clone_size: .
j_call: TRBJ1-2
d_call: TRBD1
v_call: TRBV5-4
cdr3_aa: CASSLGGQQLYGYTF
cdr3_nt: TGTGCCAGCAGCTTGGGGGGACAGCAACTCTATGGCTACACCTTC

clone_size: .
j_call: TRBJ2-5
d_call: TRBD2
v_call: TRBV2
cdr3_aa: CASMASGGPKETQYF
cdr3_nt: TGTGCCAGCATGGCTAGCGGGGGGCCTAAAGAGACCCAGTACTTC

clone_size: .
j_call: TRBJ1-5
d_call: .
v_call: TRBV27
cdr3_aa: CASSLGGGPQHF
cdr3_nt: TGTGCCAGCAGTTTAGGGGGCGGGCCCCAGCATTTT

clone_size: .
j_call: TRBJ2-5
d_call: TRBD2
v_call: TRBV4-2
cdr3_aa: CASSRTTGTSGGSMLETQYF
cdr3_nt: TGTGCCAGCAGCCGAACTACTGGGACTAGCGGGGGGTCCATGTTGGAGACCCAGTACTTC

clone_size: .
j_call: TRBJ1-5
d_call: .
v_call: TRBV19
cdr3_aa: CASSNRQGHQPQHF
cdr3_nt: TGTGCCAGTAGTAATCGGCAGGGGCATCAGCCCCAGCATTTT

clone_size: .
j_call: TRBJ2-7
d_call: .
v_call: TRBV13
cdr3_aa: CASSLTGGGYEQYF
cdr3_nt: TGTGCCAGCAGCTTAACGGGGGGCGGGTACGAGCAGTACTTC

clone_size: .
j_call: TRBJ1-1
d_call: .
v_call: TRBV5-1
cdr3_aa: CASSLAPGTTMNTEAFF
cdr3_nt: TGCGCCAGCAGCTTGGCCCCCGGGACAACCATGAACACTGAAGCTTTCTTT

clone_size: .
j_call: TRBJ1-4
d_call: TRBD1
v_call: TRBV4-3
cdr3_aa: CASSQDLIGTGGFTNEKLFF
cdr3_nt: TGCGCCAGCAGCCAAGATCTAATAGGGACAGGGGGGTTTACTAATGAAAAACTGTTTTTT

clone_size: .
j_call: TRBJ1-5
d_call: .
v_call: TRBV7-9
cdr3_aa: CASSLGDRFNQPQHF
cdr3_nt: TGTGCCAGCAGCTTAGGAGACAGGTTCAATCAGCCCCAGCATTTT

clone_size: .
j_call: TRBJ2-3
d_call: TRBD1
v_call: TRBV6-6
cdr3_aa: CASNRQGGDTQYF
cdr3_nt: TGTGCCAGCAACAGACAGGGTGGCGATACGCAGTATTTT

clone_size: once
j_call: TRBJ2-3
d_call: TRBD2
v_call: TRBV9
cdr3_aa: CASSAQTSGSFTDTQYF
cdr3_nt: TGTGCCAGCAGCGCCCAGACTAGCGGGAGTTTCACAGATACGCAGTATTTT

clone_size: once
j_call: TRBJ2-3
d_call: .
v_call: TRBV11-2
cdr3_aa: CASSFHRGRTSTDTQYF
cdr3_nt: TGTGCCAGCAGCTTCCATAGGGGTCGAACTAGCACAGATACGCAGTATTTT

clone_size: .
j_call: TRBJ2-7
d_call: .
v_call: TRBV30
cdr3_aa: CAWSSGSYEQYF
cdr3_nt: TGTGCCTGGAGTTCCGGTTCCTACGAGCAGTACTTC

clone_size: .
j_call: TRBJ1-2
d_call: .
v_call: TRBV7-9
cdr3_aa: CASSLLGGGYTF
cdr3_nt: TGTGCCAGCAGCTTACTCGGGGGGGGCTACACCTTC